This TCR beta chain stems from a study of tumor and adjacent non-tumor tissue in lung cancer. Study-level background: Aged 31 to 76 years, patients included fewer than 11 men and roughly five women with stage I to III disease.

TCRbeta libraries were built with three rounds of nested PCR, modified from ARM-PCR. TCRdb analysed the multiplex PCR reads with MiXCR anew, one entry per CDR3 protein. The sample lists about 110,000 distinct CDR3 sequences, more than 70% occurring once. This clonotype was seen a handful of times. The target antigen is unknown. Trimming took 5 bases from V and 4 from J, leaving 10 bases between them. CDR3 length equals 13 residues. Study-level results: TCR diversity was significantly greater in tumor than normal lung tissue. Tumor repertoires had a smaller top 100 clone share than normal lung.

No cell sorting was done before RNA was extracted from the tissue. Between August and November 2014, newly diagnosed, chemotherapy-naive lung cancer patients underwent thoracic surgery in China. The specimen was lung tumor tissue. The chain joins TRBV12-3 or TRBV12-4 to TRBJ2-3, with a tentative D call TRBD2 (6 bases). This receptor was obtained from a woman in her sixties with non-small cell lung cancer. The CDR3 loop is CASSDSGSDTQYF. The CDR3 DNA is TGTGCCAGCAGTGATAGCGGCTCAGATACGCAGTATTTT.